Listed below are T cell receptor beta chains from one sample, sequenced in a study of shared clonotypes between healthy human individuals. The table came from immunoSEQ multiplex PCR; TCRdb's copy has only in-frame clones and leaves some out. This sample has roughly 2 million clones, with about 95% found just once. Material: naive CD8+ T cells sorted from blood. The receptors originated from a man younger than 30 in good health. Each CDR3 is given with its conserved first and last residue. Fields, in order: D gene, J gene, V gene, clone size, CDR3 protein, CDR3 DNA. A D gene is named only where the DNA matches it firmly. Part of the rows lack a size; the others show once, few, many or a class for expanded clones.

D: TRBD2
J: TRBJ2-5
V: TRBV5-1
size: -
CDR3: CASSVSASGAQETQYF
DNA: TGCGCCAGCAGTGTGTCGGCTAGCGGGGCGCAAGAGACCCAGTACTTC

D: TRBD2
J: TRBJ2-2
V: TRBV28
size: once
CDR3: CASGLAGGTGELFF
DNA: TGTGCCAGTGGACTAGCGGGAGGTACCGGGGAGCTGTTTTTT

D: TRBD2
J: TRBJ2-7
V: TRBV5-6
size: few
CDR3: CASSGGLAGAYEQYF
DNA: TGTGCCAGCAGCGGGGGACTAGCGGGAGCCTACGAGCAGTACTTC

D: TRBD2
J: TRBJ2-1
V: TRBV28
size: -
CDR3: CASREPAGGSYNEQFF
DNA: TGTGCCAGCAGAGAACCAGCGGGGGGCTCCTACAATGAGCAGTTCTTC

D: -
J: TRBJ2-3
V: TRBV30
size: -
CDR3: CAWNIRGSDTQYF
DNA: TGTGCCTGGAATATCAGGGGCTCAGATACGCAGTATTTT

D: -
J: TRBJ1-2
V: TRBV5-5
size: once
CDR3: CASSLPRPHYGYTF
DNA: TGTGCCAGCAGCTTGCCCCGCCCGCACTATGGCTACACCTTC

D: -
J: TRBJ2-7
V: TRBV4-3
size: -
CDR3: CASSQDLASEAYEQYF
DNA: TGCGCCAGCAGCCAAGATTTAGCTAGCGAAGCCTACGAGCAGTACTTC

D: -
J: TRBJ2-2
V: TRBV5-8
size: -
CDR3: CASAQWNTGELFF
DNA: TGTGCCAGCGCACAGTGGAACACCGGGGAGCTGTTTTTT

D: -
J: TRBJ2-7
V: TRBV2
size: -
CDR3: CASSDPGRTLYEQYF
DNA: TGTGCCAGCAGCGACCCGGGACGGACCCTTTACGAGCAGTACTTC

D: -
J: TRBJ1-1
V: TRBV9
size: -
CDR3: CASSAPVGGSAEAFF
DNA: TGTGCCAGCAGCGCCCCCGTAGGGGGGAGCGCTGAAGCTTTCTTT

D: TRBD2
J: TRBJ2-7
V: TRBV6-5
size: -
CDR3: CASSYRPSGTYEQYF
DNA: TGTGCCAGCAGTTACCGACCTAGCGGGACCTACGAGCAGTACTTC

D: TRBD1
J: TRBJ1-3
V: TRBV4-1
size: -
CDR3: CASSQGQGVSGNTIYF
DNA: TGCGCCAGCAGCCAAGGCCAGGGGGTATCTGGAAACACCATATATTTT

D: TRBD1
J: TRBJ1-6
V: TRBV27
size: once
CDR3: CASSLGGQGDSPLHF
DNA: TGTGCCAGCAGTTTGGGGGGACAGGGAGATTCACCCCTCCACTTT

D: -
J: TRBJ2-2
V: TRBV5-1
size: -
CDR3: CASSPTGPNTGELFF
DNA: TGCGCCAGCAGCCCCACGGGGCCGAACACCGGGGAGCTGTTTTTT

D: -
J: TRBJ2-1
V: TRBV2
size: -
CDR3: CASPRRVEGDEQFF
DNA: TGTGCCAGCCCACGGCGGGTTGAAGGTGATGAGCAGTTCTTC

D: -
J: TRBJ2-5
V: TRBV7-9
size: -
CDR3: CASSLLTEQETQYF
DNA: TGTGCCAGCAGCCTCCTGACAGAACAAGAGACCCAGTACTTC

D: TRBD1
J: TRBJ1-2
V: TRBV6-1
size: once
CDR3: CASSGRGETNYGYTF
DNA: TGTGCCAGCAGTGGCAGGGGGGAGACTAACTATGGCTACACCTTC

D: -
J: TRBJ2-1
V: TRBV2
size: -
CDR3: CASSEAPPSYNEQFF
DNA: TGTGCCAGCAGTGAAGCGCCGCCTAGCTACAATGAGCAGTTCTTC

D: TRBD2
J: TRBJ2-1
V: TRBV7-3
size: few
CDR3: CASSLSGGTYNEQFF
DNA: TGTGCCAGCAGCCTTAGCGGGGGGACCTACAATGAGCAGTTCTTC

D: -
J: TRBJ2-7
V: TRBV6-1
size: -
CDR3: CASSDLDYYEQYF
DNA: TGTGCCAGCAGTGACCTGGATTACTACGAGCAGTACTTC

D: -
J: TRBJ1-6
V: TRBV27
size: -
CDR3: CASSLWGANSPLHF
DNA: TGTGCCAGCAGTTTATGGGGGGCGAATTCACCCCTCCACTTT

D: -
J: TRBJ1-4
V: TRBV19
size: -
CDR3: CASSIYEHEKLFF
DNA: TGTGCCAGTAGTATTTATGAGCATGAAAAACTGTTTTTT

D: TRBD1
J: TRBJ2-2
V: TRBV19
size: -
CDR3: CASSEQGNGELFF
DNA: TGTGCCAGTAGTGAACAGGGGAACGGGGAGCTGTTTTTT

D: -
J: TRBJ1-5
V: TRBV6-6
size: -
CDR3: CASSPANSNQPQHF
DNA: TGTGCCAGCAGTCCGGCTAATAGCAATCAGCCCCAGCATTTT

D: -
J: TRBJ2-7
V: TRBV4-3
size: -
CDR3: CASSQDPTATYEQYF
DNA: TGCGCCAGCAGCCAAGATCCTACAGCCACCTACGAGCAGTACTTC

D: -
J: TRBJ2-7
V: TRBV27
size: -
CDR3: CASGNRPGPSYEQYF
DNA: TGTGCCAGCGGAAACCGGCCCGGTCCTTCCTACGAGCAGTACTTC

D: TRBD2
J: TRBJ2-1
V: TRBV6-1
size: -
CDR3: CASRKIWGGYNEQFF
DNA: TGTGCCAGCAGGAAAATATGGGGGGGTTATAATGAGCAGTTCTTC

D: -
J: TRBJ1-1
V: TRBV5-1
size: -
CDR3: CASRGVLNTEAFF
DNA: TGCGCCAGCCGGGGTGTATTGAACACTGAAGCTTTCTTT

D: -
J: TRBJ1-6
V: TRBV30
size: -
CDR3: CAWSSLGPPNSPLHF
DNA: TGTGCCTGGAGTTCCTTAGGACCCCCCAATTCACCCCTCCACTTT

D: -
J: TRBJ1-2
V: TRBV29-1
size: -
CDR3: CSVYKRGDYGYTF
DNA: TGCAGCGTTTATAAGAGGGGCGACTATGGCTACACCTTC

D: TRBD2
J: TRBJ2-1
V: TRBV27
size: -
CDR3: CASKGLASYNEQFF
DNA: TGTGCCAGCAAAGGACTAGCCTCCTACAATGAGCAGTTCTTC

D: TRBD2
J: TRBJ2-3
V: TRBV9
size: -
CDR3: CASSELAGGPDTQYF
DNA: TGTGCCAGCAGCGAGTTAGCGGGGGGGCCGGATACGCAGTATTTT

D: TRBD1
J: TRBJ1-5
V: TRBV2
size: -
CDR3: CASSAGQGHQPQHF
DNA: TGTGCCAGCAGTGCGGGACAGGGGCATCAGCCCCAGCATTTT

D: -
J: TRBJ1-1
V: TRBV5-4
size: -
CDR3: CASSLQDTEAFF
DNA: TGTGCCAGCAGCTTGCAGGACACTGAAGCTTTCTTT

D: -
J: TRBJ2-2
V: TRBV29-1
size: -
CDR3: CSGEDGTGELFF
DNA: TGCAGCGGGGAGGACGGCACCGGGGAGCTGTTTTTT